These 4 T cell receptor beta chains share one sample of origin, sequenced in a study of regulatory T cells in long-lasting Graves disease. Sequencing libraries for TCR beta were prepared with iRepertoire HTBI primers and Arm-PCR of CDR3 regions. In TCRdb, the multiplex PCR reads were re-called with MiXCR into one record per CDR3 protein. Of hundreds of thousands of distinct CDR3 sequences in the sample, over 15% are singletons; the top ten hold roughly 30%. Time point: newly diagnosed GD, antithyroid drugs for less than 3 months. The TCR library was made from RNA that had been extracted from PBMCs in TRIzol. The same sample was also studied in work on T cells in Graves' hyperthyroidism and ophthalmopathy.

Material: peripheral blood mononuclear cells (PBMCs), obtained at new diagnosis, from a patient treated with antithyroid drugs. The origin of the receptors is a man between 40 and 49 years old with Graves disease.

This clonotype was detected a few times. A much larger clone lies one base from this, so it may be a read error. The CDR3 loop reads CASNKEGGNTRELFF. CDR3 DNA sequence: TGTGCCAGCAATAAGGAGGGGGGGAACACCAGGGAGCTGTTTTTT. The chain couples TRBV2 to TRBJ2-2; a possible D gene is TRBD2 (7 bases). The germline V gene encodes CDR1 SNHLY and CDR2 FYNNEI. The length of the CDR3 is 15 residues.

Worth noting for this clonotype: A much more abundant neighbour one base away suggests this may be a read error. The chain uses TRBV18 and TRBJ2-3; D is ambiguous. Trimming stripped 1 base from V and 3 bases from J, with 17 bases between. Germline V CDR1 and CDR2: KGHSH, LQKENI. The CDR3 has 17 residues. CDR3 sequence (DNA): TGTGCCAGCTCACCACAGATCAGGACCGTGTTGACAGATACGCAGTATTTT. It encodes CASSPQIRTVLTDTQYF.

This clonotype was detected many times. The genes are TRBV5-1 and TRBJ2-1; TRBD1 matches 8 bases. Trimming cost V 4 bases and J 3 bases; bases outside gene matches: 12. Germline values: CDR1 SGHRS, CDR2 YFSETQ. The CDR3 has 17 residues. CDR3 DNA: TGCGCCAGCAGCCCTCTCAGGGGGCTAGCGAGCTACAATGAGCAGTTCTTC. Translation: CASSPLRGLASYNEQFF.

The chain recombines TRBV4-1 with TRBJ2-3, with TRBD1 matching over 8 bases. Germline CDR1 is MGHRA and CDR2 is YSYEKL. This CDR3 spans 15 amino acids. V gave up 2 bases and J gave up 5 bases; unmatched junction bases: 6. The CDR3 DNA sequence: TGCGCCAGCAGCCAACCGGACAGGGCGATAGATACGCAGTATTTT. Protein product: CASSQPDRAIDTQYF.